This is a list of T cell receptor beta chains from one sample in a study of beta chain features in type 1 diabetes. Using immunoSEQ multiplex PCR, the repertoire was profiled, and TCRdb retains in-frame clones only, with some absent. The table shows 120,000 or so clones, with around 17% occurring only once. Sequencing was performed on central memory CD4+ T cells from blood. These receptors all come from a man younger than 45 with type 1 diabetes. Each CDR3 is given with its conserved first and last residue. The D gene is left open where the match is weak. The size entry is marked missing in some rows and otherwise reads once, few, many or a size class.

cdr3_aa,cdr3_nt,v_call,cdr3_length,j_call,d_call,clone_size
CASVKVAGGNNEQFF,TGTGCCAGTGTAAAGGTGGCGGGGGGTAACAATGAGCAGTTCTTC,TRBV19,15,TRBJ2-1,TRBD2,NA
CASSLSQDRRNTGELFF,TGTGCCAGCAGCTTATCCCAGGACAGGAGAAACACCGGGGAGCTGTTTTTT,TRBV7-2,17,TRBJ2-2,TRBD1,NA
CASNGTANTGELFF,TGCGCCAGCAACGGGACAGCGAACACCGGGGAGCTGTTTTTT,TRBV23-1,14,TRBJ2-2,TRBD1,NA
CASSRRSADSYEQYF,TGTGCCAGCAGTCGCCGGTCAGCCGACTCCTACGAGCAGTACTTC,TRBV6-1,15,TRBJ2-7,NA,few
CAWSVHLQETQYF,TGTGCCTGGAGTGTACACCTTCAAGAGACCCAGTACTTC,TRBV30,13,TRBJ2-5,NA,few
CASSLGLAGVTGELFF,TGTGCCAGCAGCTTAGGACTAGCGGGGGTCACCGGGGAGCTGTTTTTT,TRBV7-9,16,TRBJ2-2,TRBD2,few
CASTPQVGYYGYTF,TGTGCCAGTACCCCGCAAGTAGGGTACTATGGCTACACCTTC,TRBV19,14,TRBJ1-2,NA,many
CASSSHRGEQYF,TGTGCCAGCAGCTCTCATAGGGGCGAGCAGTACTTC,TRBV7-2,12,TRBJ2-7,NA,NA
CASSRGGQETQYF,TGTGCCAGCTCACGGGGTGGCCAAGAGACCCAGTACTTC,TRBV18,13,TRBJ2-5,NA,NA
CASSGQETQYF,TGTGCCAGCAGCGGCCAAGAGACCCAGTACTTC,TRBV7-9,11,TRBJ2-5,NA,few
CASRDRQETQYF,TGTGCCAGCCGGGACAGACAAGAGACCCAGTACTTC,TRBV28,12,TRBJ2-5,TRBD1,few
CASSRGLDYGYTF,TGTGCCAGTAGTCGAGGGTTGGACTATGGCTACACCTTC,TRBV19,13,TRBJ1-2,NA,NA
CATSRGREYEQFF,TGTGCCACCAGCAGAGGTCGGGAATATGAGCAGTTCTTC,TRBV15,13,TRBJ2-1,NA,few
CASSSQGRLVTEAFF,TGTGCCAGCAGCTCACAGGGGAGGCTAGTCACTGAAGCTTTCTTT,TRBV7-2,15,TRBJ1-1,TRBD1,few